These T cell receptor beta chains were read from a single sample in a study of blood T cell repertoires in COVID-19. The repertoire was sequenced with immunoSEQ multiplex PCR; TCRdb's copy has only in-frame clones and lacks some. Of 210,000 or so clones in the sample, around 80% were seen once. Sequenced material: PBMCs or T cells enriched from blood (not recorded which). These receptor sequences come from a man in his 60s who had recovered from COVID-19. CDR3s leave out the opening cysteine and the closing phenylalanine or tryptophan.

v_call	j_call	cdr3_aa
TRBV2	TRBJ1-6	ASSFGQVNVSPLH
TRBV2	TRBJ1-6	ASSELRTGVQNSPLH
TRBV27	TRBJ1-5	ASRARDIGNQPQH
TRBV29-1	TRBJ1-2	SVEGTGGGYT
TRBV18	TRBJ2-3	ASAVETDTQY
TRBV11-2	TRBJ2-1	ASSPQRGEQF
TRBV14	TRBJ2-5	ASSPAGAETQY
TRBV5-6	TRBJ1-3	ASSLGTGEYGNTIY
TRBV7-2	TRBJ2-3	ASSLAGRTDTQY
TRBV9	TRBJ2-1	ASSDGTGNNEQF
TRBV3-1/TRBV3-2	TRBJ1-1	ASSNRDTTEAF
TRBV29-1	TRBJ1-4	SAQLGQFATNEKLF
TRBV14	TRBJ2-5	ASSHAGGSQETQY
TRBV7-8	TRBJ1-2	ASNTPGGEPTNYGYT
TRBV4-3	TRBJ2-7	ASSPWAGGPYEQY
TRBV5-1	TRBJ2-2	ASSSTGQGGTGELF
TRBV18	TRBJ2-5	ASSLNRDSFQTQY
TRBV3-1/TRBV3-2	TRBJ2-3	ASSQQGGFTDTQY
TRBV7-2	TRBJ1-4	ASSLWGATNEKLF
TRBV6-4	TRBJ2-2	ASSEAPNTGELF
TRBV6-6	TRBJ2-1	ASSQRLAGVNEQF